The entry below gives a single T cell receptor beta chain sequence along with its context. Under the authors' procedure: Estimation of nucleated cell counts relied on the amplification of reference gene primers. The method was immunoSEQ multiplex PCR; TCRdb's version includes in-frame clones alone and lacks a portion of them. Clonal size and the V and J genes are those of that table, whereas D and trimming came from the DNA. Of approximately 400,000 clones listed, 80% to 90% are singletons. This record belongs to a study of blood T cell repertoires in COVID-19. Across the study: COVID-19 samples from acute and convalescent phases originated in the United States, Italy and Spain.

Sequencing was performed on peripheral blood. This TCR was sampled from a middle-aged man with acute or convalescent COVID-19.

CDR3 in amino acids: CASSPMTGGMKTQYF. CDR3 sequence (DNA): TGTGCCAGCTCACCAATGACAGGGGGCATGAAGACCCAGTACTTC. The chain carries TRBV18 and TRBJ2-5; TRBD1 matches at 10 bases. Trimming cost V 2 bases and J 6 bases; bases outside gene matches: 6. CDR1 KGHSH and CDR2 LQKENI come from the germline V gene. The length of the CDR3 is 15 residues.